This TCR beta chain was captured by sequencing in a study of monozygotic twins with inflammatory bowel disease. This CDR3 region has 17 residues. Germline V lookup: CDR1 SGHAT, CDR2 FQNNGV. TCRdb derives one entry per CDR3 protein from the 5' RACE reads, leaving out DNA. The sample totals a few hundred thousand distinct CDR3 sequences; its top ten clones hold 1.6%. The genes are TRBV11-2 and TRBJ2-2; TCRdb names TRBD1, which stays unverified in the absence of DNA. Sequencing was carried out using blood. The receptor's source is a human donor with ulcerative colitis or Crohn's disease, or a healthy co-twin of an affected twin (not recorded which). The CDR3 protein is CASSLDYAGGDTGELFF.